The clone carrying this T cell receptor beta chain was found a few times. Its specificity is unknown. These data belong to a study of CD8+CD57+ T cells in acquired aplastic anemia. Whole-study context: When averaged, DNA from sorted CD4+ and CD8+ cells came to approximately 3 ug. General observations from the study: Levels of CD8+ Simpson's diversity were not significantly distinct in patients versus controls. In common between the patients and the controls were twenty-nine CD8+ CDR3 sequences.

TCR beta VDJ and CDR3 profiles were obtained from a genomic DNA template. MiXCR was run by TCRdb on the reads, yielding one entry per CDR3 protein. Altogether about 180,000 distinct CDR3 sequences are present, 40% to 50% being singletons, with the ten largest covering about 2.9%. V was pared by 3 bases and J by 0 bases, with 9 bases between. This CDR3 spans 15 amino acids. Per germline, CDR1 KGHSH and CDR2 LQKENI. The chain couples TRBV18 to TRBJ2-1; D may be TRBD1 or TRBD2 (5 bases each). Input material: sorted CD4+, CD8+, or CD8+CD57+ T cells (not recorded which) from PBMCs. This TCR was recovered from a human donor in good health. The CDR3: CASSPGAGSYNEQFF. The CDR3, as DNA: TGTGCCAGCTCACCCGGGGCGGGCTCCTACAATGAGCAGTTCTTC.